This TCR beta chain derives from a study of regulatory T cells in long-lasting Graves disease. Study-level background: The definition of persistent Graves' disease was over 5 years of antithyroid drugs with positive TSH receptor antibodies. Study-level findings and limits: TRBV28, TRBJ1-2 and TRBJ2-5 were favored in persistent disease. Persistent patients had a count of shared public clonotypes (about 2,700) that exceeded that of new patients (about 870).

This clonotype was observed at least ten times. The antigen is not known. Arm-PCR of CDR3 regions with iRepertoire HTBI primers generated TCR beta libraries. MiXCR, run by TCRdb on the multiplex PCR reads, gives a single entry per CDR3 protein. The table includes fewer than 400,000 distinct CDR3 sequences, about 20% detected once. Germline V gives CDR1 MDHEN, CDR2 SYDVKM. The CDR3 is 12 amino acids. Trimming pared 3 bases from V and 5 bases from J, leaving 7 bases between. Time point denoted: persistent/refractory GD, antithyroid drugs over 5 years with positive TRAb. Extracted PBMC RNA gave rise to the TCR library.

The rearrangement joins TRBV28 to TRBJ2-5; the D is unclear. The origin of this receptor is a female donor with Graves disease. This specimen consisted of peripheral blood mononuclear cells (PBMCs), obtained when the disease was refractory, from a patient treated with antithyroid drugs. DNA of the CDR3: TGTGCCAGCAGTTTTAAAGGGGAGACCCAGTACTTC. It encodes CASSFKGETQYF. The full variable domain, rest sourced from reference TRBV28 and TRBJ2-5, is DVKVTQSSRYLVKRTGEKVFLECVQDMDHENMFWYRQDPGLGLRLIYFSYDVKMKEKGDIPEGYSVSREKKERFSLILESASTNQTSMYLCASSFKGETQYFGPGTRLLVL.